This T cell receptor (beta chain) emerged from a study of CD4 T cell repertoires and nickel (dated by TCRdb to 2020 to 2021). For this chain, trimming is 6 bases at the V end and 6 bases at the J end, and the number of junction bases without a gene match is 2. In the germline V gene, CDR1 corresponds to MDHEN and CDR2 to SYDVKM. The CDR3 covers 13 residues, taking in both the cysteine and the phenylalanine. Only CDR3 DNA is held: 39 bases, read in frame from base 1. Points on this clonotype: The antigen this receptor binds is unknown. No base qualities exist here, and no much larger clone lies one base off it.

The method was RT-PCR. TCRdb names Illumina MiSeq as the instrument used. TCRdb redid the processing of the public reads, applying fastp at Q25 and MiXCR, and retained in-frame beta chains. Each record represents a unique CDR3 protein, reported with the most common genes and DNA among its rows. Counted in this sample were about 270 distinct CDR3 sequences; almost 70% of them appeared once. Under 15% of the sample rests with the top ten. The chain uses TRBV28 and TRBJ2-1; 10 central nucleotides agree with TRBD1. The sequence was collected from a human donor in a nickel allergy study, with or without nickel allergy (not recorded which). It is not recorded whether this sample comes from one donor or several. Material for sequencing was CD4+ T cells from blood, not recorded whether cultured. The DNA sequence is TGTGCCAGCAGGGACAGGGGGACCAATGAGCAGTTCTTC. Its product reads: CASRDRGTNEQFF.